This T cell receptor beta chain was identified during a study of brain T cells in children with intractable seizures. CDR3 length: 15 amino acids. In germline, CDR1 is MNHEY, CDR2 SVGAGI. Trimming removed 5 bases from V and 1 base from J, with 14 bases in between. Sequenced by immunoSEQ multiplex PCR; TCRdb stores in-frame clones only, minus some. The table records about 64,000 clones, 90% to 97% of them present only once. This clone occurred once. The sequence came from a boy under two years old with focal cortical dysplasia and intractable seizures. The chain joins TRBV6-5 to TRBJ1-1, with TRBD1 as a possible D gene (6 bases). The sequenced sample was peripheral blood, obtained at surgery. CDR3 bases: TGTGCCAGCAGTATACGGGACACCTCGAACACTGAAGCTTTCTTT. This encodes CASSIRDTSNTEAFF.